This T cell receptor beta chain is drawn from a study of graft-versus-host responses after intestinal transplantation. The CDR3 length is 18 residues. With V trimmed by 2 bases and J by 6 bases, 17 bases remained unmatched. Germline V lookup: CDR1 MNHNS, CDR2 SASEGT. The table came from immunoSEQ multiplex PCR; TCRdb's copy has only in-frame clones and leaves some out. The data contain roughly 97,000 clones, roughly 90% of them singletons. Overall study results and limits: In recipient marrow, GvH clones were found, and some appeared first in ileum or blood.

Notes on this clone: Its antigen is undetermined.

The chain is built from TRBV6-1 and TRBJ1-2, with 8 bases lining up with TRBD1. The receptor was isolated from a human patient who received an intestinal transplant, so some T cells may come from the graft donor. The sequenced sample was PBMCs, obtained 450 to 480 days after intestinal transplant. CDR3 bases: TGTGCCAGCAGTGAATCCCCCGGGACAGGTGCATATGTAGATGGCTACACCTTC. This translates into CASSESPGTGAYVDGYTF.